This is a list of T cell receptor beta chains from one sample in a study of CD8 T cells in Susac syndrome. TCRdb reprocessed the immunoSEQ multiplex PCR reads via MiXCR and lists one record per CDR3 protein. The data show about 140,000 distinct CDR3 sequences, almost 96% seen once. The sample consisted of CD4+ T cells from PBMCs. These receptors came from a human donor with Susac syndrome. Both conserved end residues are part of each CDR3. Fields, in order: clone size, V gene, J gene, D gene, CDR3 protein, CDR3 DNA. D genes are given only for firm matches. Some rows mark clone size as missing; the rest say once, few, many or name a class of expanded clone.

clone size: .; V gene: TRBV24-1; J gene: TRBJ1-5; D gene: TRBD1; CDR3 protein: CATGTGDGQPQHF; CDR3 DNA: TGTGCCACCGGTACAGGGGACGGTCAGCCCCAGCATTTT
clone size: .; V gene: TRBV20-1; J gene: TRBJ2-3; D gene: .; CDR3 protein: CSARGYGITDTQYF; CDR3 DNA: TGCAGTGCTAGGGGGTACGGGATCACAGATACGCAGTATTTT
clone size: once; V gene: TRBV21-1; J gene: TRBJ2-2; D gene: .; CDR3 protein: CASSRGGALRELFF; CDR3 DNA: TGTGCCAGCAGCAGGGGGGGAGCTTTGCGGGAGCTGTTTTTT
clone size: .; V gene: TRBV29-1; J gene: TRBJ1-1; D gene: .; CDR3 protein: CSVRGMNTEAFF; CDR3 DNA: TGCAGCGTTAGGGGCATGAACACTGAAGCTTTCTTT
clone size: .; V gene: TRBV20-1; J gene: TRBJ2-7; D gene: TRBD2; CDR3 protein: CSANSQRGANEQYF; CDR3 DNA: TGCAGTGCAAACTCCCAGCGGGGGGCCAACGAGCAGTACTTC
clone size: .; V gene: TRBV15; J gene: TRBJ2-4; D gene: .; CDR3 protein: CATRNGRSGIQYF; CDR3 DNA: TGTGCCACCAGGAACGGACGGTCGGGCATTCAGTACTTC
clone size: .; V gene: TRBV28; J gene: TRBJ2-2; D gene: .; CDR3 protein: CASSSGRLGGGELFF; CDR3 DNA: TGTGCCAGCAGCTCAGGGAGGCTTGGGGGCGGGGAGCTGTTTTTT
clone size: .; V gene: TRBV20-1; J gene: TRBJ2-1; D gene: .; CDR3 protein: CSAPVSTKRYNEQFF; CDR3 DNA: TGCAGTGCCCCCGTGAGCACCAAACGATACAATGAGCAGTTCTTC
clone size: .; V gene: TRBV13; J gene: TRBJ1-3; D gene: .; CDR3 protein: CASSLGFTNTIYF; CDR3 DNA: TGTGCCAGCAGCCTGGGGTTTACGAACACCATATATTTT
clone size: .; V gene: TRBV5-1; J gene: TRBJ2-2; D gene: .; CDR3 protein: CASSLAIQDTGELFF; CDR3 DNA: TGCGCCAGCAGCTTGGCCATTCAGGACACCGGGGAGCTGTTTTTT
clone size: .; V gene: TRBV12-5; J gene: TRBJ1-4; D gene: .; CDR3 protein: CASGPQGVREKLFF; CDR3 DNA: TGTGCTAGTGGTCCACAGGGCGTAAGGGAAAAACTGTTTTTT
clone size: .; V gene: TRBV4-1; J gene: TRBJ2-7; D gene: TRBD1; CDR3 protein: CASSQGAGTGGEQYF; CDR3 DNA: TGCGCCAGCAGCCAAGGAGCCGGGACAGGGGGCGAGCAGTACTTC
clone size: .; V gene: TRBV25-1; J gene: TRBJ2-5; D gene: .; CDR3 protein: CASSGLRNQETQYF; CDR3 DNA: TGTGCCAGCAGTGGACTCCGGAATCAAGAGACCCAGTACTTC
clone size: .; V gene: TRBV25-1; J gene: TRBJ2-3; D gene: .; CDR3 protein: CASSASLPTDTQYF; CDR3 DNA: TGTGCCAGCAGTGCCTCCCTCCCCACAGATACGCAGTATTTT
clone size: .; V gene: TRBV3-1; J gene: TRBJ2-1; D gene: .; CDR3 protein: CASSQGGGMTYNEQFF; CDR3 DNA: TGTGCCAGCAGCCAAGGAGGCGGGATGACCTACAATGAGCAGTTCTTC
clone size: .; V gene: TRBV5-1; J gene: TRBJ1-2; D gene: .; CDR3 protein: CASSLLTLANYGYTF; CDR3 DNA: TGCGCCAGCAGCTTGCTCACTCTTGCTAACTATGGCTACACCTTC
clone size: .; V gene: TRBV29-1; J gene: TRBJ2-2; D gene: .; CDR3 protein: CSVGTGTGELFF; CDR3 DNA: TGCAGCGTTGGTACGGGTACCGGGGAGCTGTTTTTT
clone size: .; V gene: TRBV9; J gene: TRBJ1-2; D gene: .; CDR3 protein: CASSVEAVWAREGYTF; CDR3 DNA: TGTGCCAGCAGCGTAGAGGCAGTCTGGGCCCGTGAGGGCTACACCTTC
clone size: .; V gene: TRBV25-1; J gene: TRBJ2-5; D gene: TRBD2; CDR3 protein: CASSEAGTKETQYF; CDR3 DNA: TGTGCCAGCAGTGAAGCCGGGACTAAAGAGACCCAGTACTTC
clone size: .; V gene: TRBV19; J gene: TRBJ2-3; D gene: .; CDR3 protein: CASRRGYTDTQYF; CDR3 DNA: TGTGCCAGTAGGAGAGGGTACACAGATACGCAGTATTTT
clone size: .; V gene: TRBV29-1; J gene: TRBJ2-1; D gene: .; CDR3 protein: CSVEVDIWYNEQFF; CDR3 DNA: TGCAGCGTTGAAGTGGATATATGGTACAATGAGCAGTTCTTC
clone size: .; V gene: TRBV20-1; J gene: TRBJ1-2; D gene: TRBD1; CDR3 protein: CSATQGAGGYTF; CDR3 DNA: TGCAGTGCTACACAGGGGGCGGGAGGCTACACCTTC
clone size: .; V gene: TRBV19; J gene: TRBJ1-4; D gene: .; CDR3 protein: CASSQGRGREKLFF; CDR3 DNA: TGTGCCAGTAGTCAGGGGAGAGGGAGAGAAAAACTGTTTTTT
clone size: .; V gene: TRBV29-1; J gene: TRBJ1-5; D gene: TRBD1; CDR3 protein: CSFGQDNQPQHF; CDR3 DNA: TGCAGCTTCGGACAGGACAATCAGCCCCAGCATTTT
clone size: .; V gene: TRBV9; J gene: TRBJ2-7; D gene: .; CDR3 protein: CASSVDEGNYEQYF; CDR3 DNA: TGTGCCAGCAGCGTAGATGAGGGAAACTACGAGCAGTACTTC
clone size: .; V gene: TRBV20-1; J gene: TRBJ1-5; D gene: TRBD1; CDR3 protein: CSASLGRGRQPQHF; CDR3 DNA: TGCAGTGCCTCTTTGGGTAGGGGGCGTCAGCCCCAGCATTTT
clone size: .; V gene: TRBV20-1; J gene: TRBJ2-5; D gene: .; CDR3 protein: CSGARGPWNQETQYF; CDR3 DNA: TGCAGTGGGGCGCGGGGGCCCTGGAACCAAGAGACCCAGTACTTC
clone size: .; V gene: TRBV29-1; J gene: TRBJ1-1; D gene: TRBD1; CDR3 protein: CSSREGARTEAFF; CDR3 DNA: TGCAGCTCTCGAGAGGGGGCAAGGACTGAAGCTTTCTTT
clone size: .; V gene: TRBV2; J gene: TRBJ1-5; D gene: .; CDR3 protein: CASSPLTAEQPQHF; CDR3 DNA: TGTGCCAGCAGCCCCCTGACAGCGGAGCAGCCCCAGCATTTT
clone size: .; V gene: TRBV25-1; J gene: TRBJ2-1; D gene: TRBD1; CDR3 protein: CASSEPGTGSYNEQFF; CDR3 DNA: TGTGCCAGCAGTGAACCCGGGACAGGGTCCTACAATGAGCAGTTCTTC
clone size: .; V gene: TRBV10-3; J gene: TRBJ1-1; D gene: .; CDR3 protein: CAISDDTNTEAFF; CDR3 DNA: TGTGCCATCAGCGATGACACCAACACTGAAGCTTTCTTT
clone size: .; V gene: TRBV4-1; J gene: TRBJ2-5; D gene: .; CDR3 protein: CASSQVRAGIRETQYF; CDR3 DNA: TGCGCCAGCAGCCAAGTTCGGGCGGGGATTAGGGAGACCCAGTACTTC
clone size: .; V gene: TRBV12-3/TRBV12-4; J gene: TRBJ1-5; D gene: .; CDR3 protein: CASRRSGAGQPQHF; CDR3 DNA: TGTGCCAGCAGACGGAGCGGGGCGGGACAGCCCCAGCATTTT
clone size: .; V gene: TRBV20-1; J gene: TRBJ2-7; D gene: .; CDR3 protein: CSARLGEPYEQYF; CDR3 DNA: TGCAGTGCTAGATTAGGGGAGCCCTACGAGCAGTACTTC
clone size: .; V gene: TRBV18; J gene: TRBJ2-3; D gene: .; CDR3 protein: CASSPQDVSDTQYF; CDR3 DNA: TGTGCCAGCTCACCGCAGGACGTGTCAGATACGCAGTATTTT
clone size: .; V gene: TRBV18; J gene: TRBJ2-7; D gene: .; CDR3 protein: CASSPPRGLSEQYF; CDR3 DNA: TGTGCCAGCTCACCACCACGGGGTCTAAGCGAGCAGTACTTC
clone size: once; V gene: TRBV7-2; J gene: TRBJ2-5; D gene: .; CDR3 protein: CASSLVPGRQETQYF; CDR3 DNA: TGTGCCAGCAGCTTAGTCCCTGGGCGGCAAGAGACCCAGTACTTC
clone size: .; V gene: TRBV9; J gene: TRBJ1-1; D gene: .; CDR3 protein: CASSGSIRDTEAFF; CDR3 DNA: TGTGCCAGCAGCGGGAGTATCCGGGACACTGAAGCTTTCTTT
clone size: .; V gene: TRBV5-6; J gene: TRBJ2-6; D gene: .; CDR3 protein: CASSLGQPGANVLTF; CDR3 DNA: TGTGCCAGCAGCTTGGGACAGCCTGGGGCCAACGTCCTGACTTTC
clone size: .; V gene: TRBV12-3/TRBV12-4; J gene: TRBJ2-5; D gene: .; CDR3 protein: CASSLALGRRETQYF; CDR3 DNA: TGTGCCAGCAGTTTAGCCCTCGGCCGCAGGGAGACCCAGTACTTC